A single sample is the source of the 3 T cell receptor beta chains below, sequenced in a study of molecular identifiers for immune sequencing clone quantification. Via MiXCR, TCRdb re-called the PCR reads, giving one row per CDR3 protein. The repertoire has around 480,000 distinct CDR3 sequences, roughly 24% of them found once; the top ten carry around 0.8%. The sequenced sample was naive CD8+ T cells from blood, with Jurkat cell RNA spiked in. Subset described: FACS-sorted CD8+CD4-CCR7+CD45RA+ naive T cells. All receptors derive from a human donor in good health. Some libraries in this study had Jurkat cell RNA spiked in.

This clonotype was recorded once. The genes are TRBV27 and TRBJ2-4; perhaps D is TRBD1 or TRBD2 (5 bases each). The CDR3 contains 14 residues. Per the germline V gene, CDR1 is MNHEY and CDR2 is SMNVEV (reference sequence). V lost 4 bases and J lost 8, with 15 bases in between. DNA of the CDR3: TGTGCCAGCAGTTCCCCGGGACGTAAAGACATTCAGTACTTC. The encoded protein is CASSSPGRKDIQYF.

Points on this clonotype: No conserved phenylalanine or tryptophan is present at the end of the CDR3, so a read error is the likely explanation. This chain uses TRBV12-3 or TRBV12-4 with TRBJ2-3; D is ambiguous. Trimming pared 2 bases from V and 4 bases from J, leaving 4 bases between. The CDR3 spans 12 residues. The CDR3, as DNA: TGTGCCAGCAGTTTAAGGTCAGATACGCAGTATCTT. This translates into CASSLRSDTQYL.

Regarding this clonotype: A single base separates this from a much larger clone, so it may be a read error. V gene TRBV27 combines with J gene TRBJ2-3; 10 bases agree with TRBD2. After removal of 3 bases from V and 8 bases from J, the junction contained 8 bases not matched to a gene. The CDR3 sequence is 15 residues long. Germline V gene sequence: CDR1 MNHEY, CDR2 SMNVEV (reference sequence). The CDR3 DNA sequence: TGTGCCAGCAGTTTTGGTCTAGCGGGAGCGGGTACGCAGTATTTT. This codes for CASSFGLAGAGTQYF.